The rows below give T cell receptor beta chains drawn from one sample of a study of T cell repertoires in cytomegalovirus infection. TCRdb recomputed calls from the reads with MiXCR, one row per CDR3 protein. The data hold about 310,000 distinct CDR3 sequences, with 25% observed a single time. No antigen has been assigned to these receptors. The sequenced sample was cultured PBMCs, obtained from culture after CMV antigen stimulation. The receptor set was obtained from a human donor in good health (CMV status not recorded). Some clones in this sample may be carry-over from other donors' samples. Both conserved end residues are trimmed from each CDR3.

CDR3 protein: SARGIFFRGYT
V gene: TRBV20-1

CDR3 protein: ASSPRDGLNYGYT
V gene: TRBV7-6

CDR3 protein: ASSKGTGQTNEKLF
V gene: TRBV7-9

CDR3 protein: ASSKNSGRGETQY
V gene: TRBV7-3

CDR3 protein: ASSRFGSNEQF
V gene: TRBV19

CDR3 protein: ASSQPGEPQH
V gene: TRBV7-2

CDR3 protein: ATSNDDPIRQGRAKNIQY
V gene: TRBV15

CDR3 protein: ASSSAPLSYEQY
V gene: TRBV5-8

CDR3 protein: ASNVDLTGGETQH
V gene: TRBV6-1

CDR3 protein: ASSFSSGSSLTQY
V gene: TRBV28

CDR3 protein: AISPGLAGDLANEQF
V gene: TRBV10-3

CDR3 protein: ASSVTGQLSIQY
V gene: TRBV7-2

CDR3 protein: SATLQGRGETQY
V gene: TRBV20-1

CDR3 protein: ASSLVSGTAVDTQY
V gene: TRBV11-2

CDR3 protein: ATSLGAGWTGELF
V gene: TRBV27

CDR3 protein: ATSRERGGDEQF
V gene: TRBV15

CDR3 protein: ASTFRWGQGNSPLH
V gene: TRBV19

CDR3 protein: ASSQDWGRHGTGELF
V gene: TRBV3-1